The present T cell receptor (beta chain) was sequenced within a study of CD8+CD57+ T cells in acquired aplastic anemia. The germline gives CDR1 SQVTM, CDR2 ANQGSEA. This CDR3 is 12 amino acids long. V lost 7 bases and J lost 8, with 17 bases in between. CDR3 and TCR beta VDJ profiling relied on genomic DNA as the template. TCRdb ran MiXCR on the reads and lists one entry per CDR3 protein. This sample has fewer than 250,000 distinct CDR3 sequences, with 54% found just once. For this clonotype: Its target is unknown.

Study results and limitations: Patients and controls shared 25 to 30 CD8+ CDR3 sequences, highly expressed in patients.

This receptor was identified in a human donor in good health, serving as a control. The chain carries TRBV29-1 and TRBJ1-1, with D tentatively TRBD1 (5 bases). The sequenced sample consisted of sorted CD4+, CD8+, or CD8+CD57+ T cells (not recorded which) from PBMCs. The CDR3, as DNA: TGCAGCGCCAAAAGTCAGAGGGGCGAAGCTTTCTTT. It codes for CSAKSQRGEAFF. The whole variable domain, remainder taken from reference TRBV29-1 and TRBJ1-1, is SAVISQKPSRDICQRGTSLTIQCQVDSQVTMMFWYRQQPGQSLTLIATANQGSEATYESGFVIDKFPISRPNLTFSTLTVSNMSPEDSSIYLCSAKSQRGEAFFGQGTRLTVV.